A single T cell receptor (beta chain) is shown here with its context. Its specific antigen is unknown. No quality values exist for individual bases; no much larger clone is one base distant. The CDR3 numbers 15 residues from cysteine through phenylalanine. The kept DNA is CDR3 alone, 45 bases in frame from the first base. According to the germline V gene (reference sequence), CDR1 reads LNHDA and CDR2 reads SQIVND. Trimming leaves V shorter by 3 bases and J shorter by 1 base, with the junction holding 2 bases beyond the gene matches. Receptor libraries were prepared by the immunoSEQ multiplex PCR assay. For the multiplex PCR, a mixture combining 60 forward primers for TCR Vbeta segments and 13 reverse primers for TCR Jbeta segments was used. Amplification of the CDR3 region of rearranged TCR beta genes was performed with a multiplex PCR assay on genomic DNA. On the Illumina HiSeq System, the amplified TCR beta libraries were sequenced as 87-base-pair reads. In the authors' own workflow: A later analysis tallied roughly 80 million unique TCR beta chains across the 666 repertoires, and about 10 million of those chains were shared by two or more donors. To remove PCR and sequencing errors, raw reads were error-corrected and collapsed into unique sequences using a nearest-neighbor algorithm that merged closely related sequences. V, D and J gene segments were assigned by aligning CDR3 sequences to IMGT reference sequences. For a sequence to be retained, at least a six-nucleotide match to both a V gene segment and a J gene segment was required. A rearrangement was called productive if the CDR3 had no stop codons and remained in frame with V and J, and every other rearrangement was called non-productive. Following IMGT convention, CDR3 was defined as the stretch from the second conserved V-encoded cysteine to the conserved J-encoded phenylalanine. The earlier analysis of 587 of the donors excluded any sequence lacking an unambiguous match to a single V gene segment. An earlier analysis of a few hundred of the donors called V segments functional above 56.7% productive rearrangements and segregating when the between-donor standard deviation exceeded 5%. To diagnose cytomegalovirus status from the catalog of TCR beta chain sequences, a statistical classification framework was built. V and J gene assignment, in a later analysis, came from comparing TCR nucleotide sequences with IMGT/GENE-DB human TR gene sequences. The TCRdist pipeline was used in a later analysis to assign CDR3 sequences and most-parsimonious VDJ recombination scenarios. In a later analysis, each TCR beta chain was defined by its CDR3 amino acid sequence together with its V-gene family, and reads without a unique V-gene family were excluded. In a later analysis, around 650 highly shared, low-generation-probability nucleotide sequences were removed to address suspected cross-contamination and a sequencing artifact. In a later analysis, a clonal expansion index was calculated for each public chain from normalized within-repertoire ranks of inferred template counts. In a later analysis, generation probabilities were computed with a VDJ recombination model fitted to out-of-frame rearrangements, and the resulting probabilities were checked against IGoR. A later analysis scored TCR-TCR, TCR-HLA and TCR-CMV co-occurrence with hypergeometric tests, applying a repertoire-size bias correction to TCR pairs. To estimate false discovery rates, a later analysis permuted the HLA or CMV assignments 20 times. In a later analysis, co-occurring TCRs were grouped using DBSCAN, with TCRdist sequence similarity added in when clustering inside HLA-allele-positive subsets. Co-occurrence clustering excluded repertoires with fewer than 30,000 or more than 120,000 public chains, plus five with anomalous nucleotide sharing. TCRdb obtained this table from immuneACCESS and retained in-frame rearrangements with V and J assigned. These tables miss some clones; where compared with another copy, unresolved V genes account for less than half of the shortfall, and the remainder is unexplained. V, J and clone size are taken as reported in that table, and D and trimming were inferred from the DNA itself. The table for this sample lists 80,000 to 100,000 clones; roughly 76% of them were counted only once. The ten largest make up under 2.5% of the sample.

The cohort consisted of approximately 670 healthy bone marrow donors. Cohort members were all nominally healthy when sampled, although unrecorded immune exposures were likely present. The donor tested CMV seronegative, placing the donor among the 350 to 400 seronegative members of the cohort. A peripheral blood sample was provided by each donor, and peripheral blood mononuclear cells were used for TCR beta sequencing. The Qiagen DNeasy Blood Extraction Kit was used to extract genomic DNA from the blood cell samples. This specimen comes from a study of cytomegalovirus exposure and HLA in healthy donors listed by TCRdb under 2017. Looking at the study overall: According to an earlier analysis of around 600 of the donors, 150 million to 200 million T cells yielded roughly 110 million unique TCR beta sequences and 276 Gb of sequence data. Rather than using new phenotypic data, the later analysis identified candidate immune exposures from TCR beta sequences and from how often those sequences occurred across donors. Across some 400 genotyped donors of the cohort, an average of roughly 230,000 unique TCR beta nucleotide sequences per donor were sequenced, and around 19% of those sequences were non-productive. Typing coverage differed by locus: A, B, C, DRB1 and DQB1 were typed in about 620-630 donors, DQA1 in 522, DPA1 in around 580, and DPB1 in just under 480. The study aimed to test whether cataloging public T cell receptors could reveal signatures of past pathogen exposure. A later genetic analysis used genome-wide SNP genotypes for about 55% of the 666 donors, treating that subset as a discovery cohort. Along with the 666-subject first cohort, a separate validation cohort of approximately 110 different subjects was used. HLA typing covered class I and class II loci at four-digit resolution. Donor age, sex, ethnicity and CMV serostatus were compiled alongside the repertoire data. About five DR-DQ haplotypes were handled as single units for association and clustering because linkage in the cohort was strong. An early release covering roughly 600 HLA-typed donors comprised 250 to 350 gigabases of sequencing data and approximately 85 million unique TCR sequences. The study profiled the T cell repertoires of around 700 subjects by immunosequencing and related them to cytomegalovirus serostatus. A later analysis re-examined previously published TCR beta repertoires from more than 600 donors and added high-resolution HLA genotyping to investigate patterns of TCR occurrence. To decide whether each TCR beta V gene segment behaved as functional or pseudogenic, an earlier analysis of some 600 of the donors relied on high-throughput TCR beta sequencing. Among the approximately 420 genotyped donors, about 85% belonged to the genetic ancestry cluster associated with self-reported Caucasian donors. Every discovery cohort repertoire had been produced on one sequencing platform. The study combined high-throughput TCR immunosequencing, statistical association of individual TCRs with disease status, and machine learning to predict cytomegalovirus infection status.

Overall study results and their limits: In a later genetic analysis, a missense DCLRE1C variant was associated with V-gene and J-gene trimming of TCR beta chains, and the association was replicated in an independent cohort. A few of the identified cytomegalovirus-associated TCR beta chains were confirmed in vitro to be specific for cytomegalovirus antigens. A cluster of highly shared sequence variants was judged likely to represent a technical artifact of the sequencing pipeline. At a false discovery rate of 0.05, a later analysis linked 16,000 or so TCR beta sequences to specific HLA alleles. In a later genetic analysis, fewer N-insertions in productive TCRs were reported among donors in an Asian-associated ancestry cluster than the approximately 710-donor mean. Roughly uniform sequencing depth across donors was assumed in presence/absence analyses, although this assumption may not hold. A later analysis reported that several top co-occurrence clusters appeared linked to parvovirus B19, influenza, CMV and Epstein-Barr virus. Because some donors lacked HLA typing at each locus, the association tests relied only on the typed subset. The study gave a list of about 150 TCR beta chains associated with cytomegalovirus. Approximately 16 rarely observed V segments, including chromosome 9 orphons, were excluded from the earlier analysis of about 600 of the donors because counts were too low. In a later analysis, the rate of TCR association differed among HLA loci, with DRB1 alleles having the most associated TCRs and HLA-C alleles having the fewest. Only TCR beta chains were sequenced in this cohort, and the absence of alpha or paired-chain data limited detectable features. When HLA alleles, especially DR and DQ, strongly co-occurred, attributing TCR associations to individual alleles was difficult. A further reported finding was that TCR beta sequences accurately predicted the HLA-A and HLA-B alleles for most subjects in the first cohort. Because the 87-base-pair reads could not distinguish some IMGT-functional V segments, including TRBV6-2 and TRBV6-3, those segments were excluded. Most CMV-associated TCR beta chains appeared to be HLA-restricted in a later analysis, and the HLA associations seemed to be driven largely by CMV exposure. Immune exposure information for the cohort was limited to CMV serostatus. In a later analysis, HLA-associated TCR beta chains showed more clonal expansion and lower generation probabilities than non-associated chains that were equally common. Cytomegalovirus status was reported to be diagnosed by the classifier with high specificity and sensitivity in both the original and validation cohorts. An earlier analysis of some 560 of the donors showed that most TCR beta V segments appeared in productive rearrangements either about 87% or about 30% of the time, which broadly matched IMGT annotations. Most TCR sequences were observed very rarely across donors, whereas some public TCRs were present in many individuals. The authors suggested that the approach could potentially be generalized to other disease states and immunological phenotypes. Correlated functional status among segregating V segments might be attributable to linkage disequilibrium, but an unknown experimental factor could not be ruled out.

The receptor's source is a man aged 50 to 60 in good health and CMV-seronegative. Sequenced material: PBMCs. Rearrangement joined TRBV19 to TRBJ2-3; 9 bases in the middle match TRBD2. The DNA reads as follows: TGTGCCAGTAGTATGGCTAGCGGGGGCACAGATACGCAGTATTTT. Its amino acids are CASSMASGGTDTQYF.